Below, 17 T cell receptor beta chains from the same sample are listed, as sequenced in a study of CD8 T cells in Susac syndrome. About 0.5 to 1 ug RNA was reverse transcribed with random hexamers. TCRdb processed the immunoSEQ multiplex PCR reads anew with MiXCR; each CDR3 protein has one entry. The sample lists some 130,000 distinct CDR3 sequences; 85% to 95% were seen once. The sample was CD8+ T cells from PBMCs. The receptors come from a human donor with Susac syndrome.

The rearrangement joins TRBV28 to TRBJ2-1; TRBD2 aligns across 7 bases. V was clipped by 6 bases and J by 0 bases; unmatched bases: 11. CDR1 and CDR2 (germline): MDHEN, SYDVKM. The CDR3 is 17 amino acids. CDR3 region: CASRGGQRASSYNEQFF. The CDR3 coding sequence is TGTGCCAGCAGGGGAGGGCAGCGGGCGAGCTCCTACAATGAGCAGTTCTTC.

The CDR3 sequence is CASSLSTVSVDGYTF. The CDR3 DNA reads TGTGCCAGCTCACTCTCGACAGTCTCCGTGGATGGCTACACCTTC. The rearrangement uses TRBV18 and TRBJ1-2; perhaps TRBD1 as D (5 bases). V lost 4 bases to trimming and J lost 6 bases, with 18 bases between them. From germline, CDR1 is KGHSH and CDR2 LQKENI. The CDR3 runs 15 residues.

The J gene is TRBJ1-2, the V gene TRBV9; TRBD1 aligns across 9 bases. This CDR3 is 15 amino acids long. Trimming took 3 bases from V and 5 from J; bases not matched to a gene: 8. Germline V lookup: CDR1 SGDLS, CDR2 YYNGEE. CDR3 sequence reads: CASSGGGQGRYGYTF. The CDR3 coding sequence is TGTGCCAGCAGCGGGGGGGGACAGGGAAGATATGGCTACACCTTC.

V gene TRBV20-1 combines with J gene TRBJ1-4; possibly TRBD1 for D (5 bases). Per germline, CDR1 DFQATT and CDR2 SNEGSKA (reference sequence). V shed 5 bases and J shed 6 bases, with 16 bases lying between them. The CDR3 has 14 residues. The chain's CDR3 is CSAPMDGADEKLFF. The CDR3 DNA follows: TGCAGTGCTCCTATGGACGGGGCGGATGAAAAACTGTTTTTT.

This clonotype was found once. The rearrangement uses TRBV28 and TRBJ2-6, with a weak D call TRBD1 (6 bases). Trimming shortened V by 10 bases and J by 12 bases, and 22 bases separated the two germline ends. CDR3 size: 14 residues. Germline lookup yields CDR1 MDHEN and CDR2 SYDVKM. The CDR3 DNA is TGTGCCACCAGAACAGGGTTAGGAGGCGGCGTCCTGACTTTC. As protein: CATRTGLGGGVLTF.

The count of this clonotype is one. The chain carries TRBV24-1 and TRBJ2-2; D ambiguous. The CDR3 sequence is 13 residues long. The germline V and J ends were trimmed by 3 bases and 3 bases, with 4 bases remaining between them. CDR1 and CDR2 (germline): KGHDR, SFDVKD. CDR3 amino acids: CATSDVDTGELFF. The CDR3 DNA is TGTGCCACCAGTGATGTAGACACCGGGGAGCTGTTTTTT.

The chain has TRBV6-8 and TRBJ1-4; the D is unclear. V was pared by 4 bases and J by 0 bases, with 12 bases between. The CDR3 has 16 residues. The germline gives CDR1 MNHGY, CDR2 SAAAGT. CDR3 nucleotides: TGTGCCAGCAGTTCCCACAGATTAACAACTAATGAAAAACTGTTTTTT. It is translated as CASSSHRLTTNEKLFF.

The rearrangement links TRBV11-2 to TRBJ1-4; a possible D gene is TRBD1 (5 bases). Trimming left V 5 bases short and J 12 bases short, with 22 bases between. The CDR3 contains 15 residues. Germline V gene lookup returns CDR1 SGHAT and CDR2 FQNNGV. The CDR3 bases are TGTGCCAGCAGCGCCTGGGGGTTAGGGATTGGGGAACTGTTTTTT. Protein product: CASSAWGLGIGELFF.

The genes are TRBV6-5 and TRBJ2-7; 7 nucleotides align to TRBD1. This CDR3 contains 15 residues. Germline CDR1 MNHEY, CDR2 SVGAGI. V shed 10 bases, J shed 0 bases, and the junction held 12 bases outside the gene matches. CDR3 nucleotides: TGTGCCACTCAGGACCGGGACAGCATCTCCTACGAGCAGTACTTC. Amino acid sequence: CATQDRDSISYEQYF.

This rearrangement joins TRBV20-1 to TRBJ2-3; 9 bases are shared with TRBD2. Germline-derived CDR1 and CDR2 are DFQATT and SNEGSKA (reference sequence). The J segment lost 3 bases and the V segment lost 6 bases, leaving 10 bases of the junction unmatched. The CDR3 totals 15 residues. The CDR3 region has the DNA TGCAGTGCAAGCCCGGGACTAGCTTTGACAGATACGCAGTATTTT. Residues: CSASPGLALTDTQYF.

J is TRBJ1-2 and V is TRBV6-2 or TRBV6-3; the D is unclear. The CDR3 has 14 amino acids. Trimming pared 0 bases from V and 8 bases from J, leaving 13 bases between. The V gene's germline CDR1 is MNHEY and CDR2 SVGEGT. DNA of the CDR3: TGTGCCAGCAGTTACTCGGCAGGCGTAGGGGGCTACACCTTC. Its translation: CASSYSAGVGGYTF.

The gene calls are TRBV29-1 and TRBJ2-3; D is possibly TRBD1 (7 bases). Germline loops: CDR1 SQVTM, CDR2 ANQGSEA. V lost 2 bases and J 2 bases, leaving 17 bases between the germline ends. CDR3 length: 16 residues. The CDR3 DNA reads as TGCAGCGTTGAACGGGGTAGGGGGCGGGACACAGATACGCAGTATTTT. Residues: CSVERGRGRDTDTQYF.

The chain uses TRBV28 and TRBJ2-1, with a tentative D call TRBD2 (6 bases). This CDR3 region has 17 residues. Trimming shortened V by 7 bases and J by 3 bases, and 22 bases separated the two germline ends. Per the germline V gene, CDR1 is MDHEN and CDR2 is SYDVKM. The CDR3, as DNA: TGTGCCAGCACCCCGACGTGGGGGGACGGAATCTACAATGAGCAGTTCTTC. Its translation is CASTPTWGDGIYNEQFF.

The chain links TRBV6-1 to TRBJ2-3, with 8 bases that match TRBD2. The V gene's germline CDR1 is MNHNS and CDR2 SASEGT. The J segment lost 5 bases and the V segment lost 5 bases, leaving 12 bases of the junction unmatched. The CDR3 is 16 amino acids. Written as DNA, the CDR3 is TGTGCCAGCAGTCCCGCTCGGGCGGGAGGAGGAGATACGCAGTATTTT. It codes for CASSPARAGGGDTQYF.

The chain links TRBV12-3 or TRBV12-4 to TRBJ2-1, with 8 bases lining up with TRBD2. Losses at the gene ends were 5 bases for V and 14 bases for J; bases not matched to a gene: 8. The CDR3 runs to 12 residues. CDR3: CASSPSGLIEFF. The DNA for the CDR3 is TGTGCCAGCAGTCCTAGCGGGCTCATTGAGTTCTTC.

The V and J genes are TRBV30 and TRBJ1-5, with 10 bases aligning to TRBD1. This CDR3 has 16 amino acids. V was pared by 5 bases and J by 2 bases, with 9 bases of the junction left unmatched. Looked up from germline, CDR1 is GTSNPN and CDR2 is SVGIG (reference sequence). Written as DNA, the CDR3 is TGTGCCTGGGGACAGGGGGACCTAGGTGGCAATCAGCCCCAGCATTTT. The encoded protein is CAWGQGDLGGNQPQHF.

The rearrangement joins TRBV28 to TRBJ2-5; TRBD2 is a possible D gene (5 bases). With 2 bases removed from V and 2 bases from J, the gap between germline ends came to 9 bases. This CDR3 comprises 14 residues. CDR1 is MDHEN, CDR2 SYDVKM, per germline. The CDR3 loop reads CASSLGRTQETQYF. The CDR3 DNA sequence: TGTGCCAGCAGTTTAGGGAGAACTCAAGAGACCCAGTACTTC.